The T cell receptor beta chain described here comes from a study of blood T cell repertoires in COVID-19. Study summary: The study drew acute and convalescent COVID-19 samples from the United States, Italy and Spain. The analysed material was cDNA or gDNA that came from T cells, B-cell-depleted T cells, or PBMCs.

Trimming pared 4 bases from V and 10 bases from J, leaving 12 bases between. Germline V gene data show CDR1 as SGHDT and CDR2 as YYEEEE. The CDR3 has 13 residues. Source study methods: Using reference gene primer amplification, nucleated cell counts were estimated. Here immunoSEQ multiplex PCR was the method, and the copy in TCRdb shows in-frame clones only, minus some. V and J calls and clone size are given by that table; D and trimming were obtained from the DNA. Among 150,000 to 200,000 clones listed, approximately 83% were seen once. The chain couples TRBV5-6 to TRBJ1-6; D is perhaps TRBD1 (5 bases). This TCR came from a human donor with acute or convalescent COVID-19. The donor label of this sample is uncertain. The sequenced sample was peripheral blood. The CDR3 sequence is CASSLDGGSPLHF. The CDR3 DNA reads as TGTGCCAGCAGCCTGGACGGGGGGTCACCCCTCCACTTT.